Listed below are T cell receptor beta chains from one sample, sequenced in a study of T cells in Graves' hyperthyroidism and ophthalmopathy. TCRdb re-called the multiplex PCR reads with MiXCR, one entry per CDR3 protein. The sample includes about 98,000 distinct CDR3 sequences, around 40% of them seen just once. Sequencing used peripheral blood or thyroid tissue (not recorded which). The receptors derive from a woman under 40 with Graves' hyperthyroidism. Both conserved end residues are part of each CDR3. A D gene is named only where the DNA matches it firmly. Clone size appears in some rows only: once, few, many, or a class for an expanded clone.

clone_size	d_call	v_call	j_call	cdr3_nt	cdr3_aa
many	-	TRBV12-3/TRBV12-4	TRBJ2-7	TGTGCCAGCAGTTTCCCGGGCAGGGGTAACGAGCAGTACTTC	CASSFPGRGNEQYF
-	-	TRBV20-1	TRBJ2-3	TGCAGTGCTAGGGGCCTTGGGGCTTACACAGATACGCAGTATTTT	CSARGLGAYTDTQYF
-	TRBD1	TRBV10-3	TRBJ2-2	TGTGCCATCAGTCGCTCGGGACAGACGAACACCGGGGAGCTGTTTTTT	CAISRSGQTNTGELFF
-	TRBD1	TRBV25-1	TRBJ1-1	TGTGCCAGCAGAAACGGACAGGGGGCGATTGAAAACACTGAAGCTTTCTTT	CASRNGQGAIENTEAFF
many	-	TRBV5-1	TRBJ2-7	TGCGCCAGCAGCTCGGGCGGACCCTACGAGCAGTACTTC	CASSSGGPYEQYF
many	TRBD2	TRBV5-1	TRBJ2-7	TGCGCCAGCAGCTGGGGGGACGGCGGGAGGTACTACGAGCAGTACTTC	CASSWGDGGRYYEQYF
many	-	TRBV20-1	TRBJ2-7	TGCAGTGCTAGAGATAGCCAGTCAGATTTCTACGAGCAGTACTTC	CSARDSQSDFYEQYF
many	-	TRBV10-3	TRBJ2-2	TGTGCCATCAGTGGAAGGGGGTCAGGACCCGGGGAGCTGTTTTTT	CAISGRGSGPGELFF
-	TRBD1	TRBV9	TRBJ1-2	TGTGCCAGCAGCGTGTCACAGGGGGGCAGCTACTATGGCTACACCTTC	CASSVSQGGSYYGYTF
-	-	TRBV27	TRBJ2-7	TGTGCCAGCAGCAACACCAGGGTCGGGTTAGCGCTGTACGAGCAGTACTTC	CASSNTRVGLALYEQYF
-	TRBD1	TRBV25-1	TRBJ2-7	TGTGCCAGCAGGGGACAGGGGGCTTACGAGCAGTACTTC	CASRGQGAYEQYF
many	-	TRBV2	TRBJ2-3	TGTGCCACCCCGGGACAAAGCACAGATACGCAGTATTTT	CATPGQSTDTQYF
many	TRBD2	TRBV15	TRBJ2-1	TGTGCCACCAGCATACCCAGCGGGGGGGAGCAGTTCTTC	CATSIPSGGEQFF
-	-	TRBV28	TRBJ1-2	TGTGCCAGCAGTGGATACAGGGCCGGTGGCTACACCTTC	CASSGYRAGGYTF
many	-	TRBV13	TRBJ2-5	TGTGCCAGCAGCCTGCGACTAGGGGAAGAGACCCAGTACTTC	CASSLRLGEETQYF
many	-	TRBV12-3/TRBV12-4	TRBJ1-1	TGTGCCAGCAGTTTACTGAACACTGAAGCTTTCTTT	CASSLLNTEAFF
few	-	TRBV12-3/TRBV12-4	TRBJ2-1	TGTGCCAGCAGTTTAGAGAGGAGGGCGGGATACAATGAGCAGTTCTTC	CASSLERRAGYNEQFF
-	TRBD1	TRBV2	TRBJ1-2	TGTGCCAGCAGTGAACAGGGGGCTGGGGACTATGGCTACACCTTC	CASSEQGAGDYGYTF
medium-sized	-	TRBV7-9	TRBJ1-6	TGTGCCAGCAGCCGATCGGGACGGGATTATTCACCCCTCCACTTT	CASSRSGRDYSPLHF
-	-	TRBV11-2	TRBJ1-1	TGTGCCAGCGCCCCGGGACTGAACACTGAAGCTTTCTTT	CASAPGLNTEAFF
once	TRBD2	TRBV6-1	TRBJ2-1	TGTGCCAGCATAGGTAGCGGGGAGTACAATGAGCAGTTCTTC	CASIGSGEYNEQFF
many	-	TRBV11-1	TRBJ1-1	TGTGCCAGCAGTCCGACGACTTGGGGGACTGAAGCTTTCTTT	CASSPTTWGTEAFF
-	TRBD2	TRBV15	TRBJ2-5	TGTGCCACCAGCATTACTAGCGGGACCCAAGAGACCCAGTACTTC	CATSITSGTQETQYF
many	-	TRBV20-1	TRBJ2-7	TGCAGTGCCCACCGGTTCGAGCAGTACTTC	CSAHRFEQYF
many	-	TRBV28	TRBJ2-5	TGTGCCAGCAGTTCCCTAAGAGGCAGGGAGACCCAGTACTTC	CASSSLRGRETQYF
few	-	TRBV5-6	TRBJ1-4	TGTGCCTGGAGTGATCGGATTGCAACTAATGAAAAACTGTTTTTT	CAWSDRIATNEKLFF
many	-	TRBV12-3/TRBV12-4	TRBJ1-1	TGTGCTAGTAGGGAGGACACTGAAGCTTTCTTT	CASREDTEAFF
many	-	TRBV19	TRBJ1-1	TGTGCCAGCGGGGTTCCTTATCACACTGAAGCTTTCTTT	CASGVPYHTEAFF